This TCR beta chain was captured in a study of cytomegalovirus exposure and HLA in healthy donors. The trim removed 1 base at V and 0 bases at J, leaving 15 bases unmatched. This CDR3 region has 21 residues. The germline V gene has CDR1 SGHVS and CDR2 FQNEAQ. Whole-study findings and limits: CMV serostatus alone was available as immune exposure information. Analyses of presence and absence presupposed an approximately uniform sequencing depth across donors.

This clone was counted a single time. Its antigen is as yet unknown. PCR used 60 Vbeta primers and 13 Jbeta primers. TCRdb keeps only in-frame clones here, not all; method: immunoSEQ multiplex PCR. Here the sample spans approximately 170,000 clones, approximately 78% being singletons. The clonotype was recovered from a male donor in good health and CMV-seronegative. The chain is built from TRBV7-8 and TRBJ2-3; TRBD2 agrees at 11 bases. Material: PBMCs. The CDR3 sequence is CASSLVRDTRTSGRSTDTQYF. The CDR3 bases are TGTGCCAGCAGCTTAGTCCGGGACACGCGAACTAGCGGGAGAAGCACAGATACGCAGTATTTT. Variable domain in full (rest from reference TRBV7-8 and TRBJ2-3): GAGVSQSPRYKVAKRGQDVALRCDPISGHVSLFWYQQALGQGPEFLTYFQNEAQLDKSGLPSDRFFAERPEGSVSTLKIQRTQQEDSAVYLCASSLVRDTRTSGRSTDTQYFGPGTRLTVL.